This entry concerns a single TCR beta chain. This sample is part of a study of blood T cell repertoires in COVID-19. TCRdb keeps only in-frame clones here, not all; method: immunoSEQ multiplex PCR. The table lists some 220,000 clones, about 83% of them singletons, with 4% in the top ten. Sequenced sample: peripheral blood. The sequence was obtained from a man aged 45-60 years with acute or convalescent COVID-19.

For the CDR3, the DNA is TGTGCCAGCAGCTTGGTCGGGACAGGGGGTCAGCCCCAGCATTTT. Amino acid sequence: CASSLVGTGGQPQHF. J is TRBJ1-5 and V is TRBV5-5; 11 bases are a match to TRBD1. The germline gives CDR1 SGHKS, CDR2 YYEKEE (reference sequence). The CDR3 runs to 15 residues. Trimming took 0 bases from V and 6 from J; bases not matched to a gene: 2.